This T cell receptor beta chain was identified in a study of blood T cell repertoires in COVID-19. About the research overall: Some COVID-19 samples were acute and others convalescent; all came from the United States, Italy and Spain. T cells, B-cell-depleted T cells, or PBMCs provided the cDNA or gDNA that served as material.

Repertoires were generated with immunoSEQ multiplex PCR, while TCRdb's copy carries only in-frame clones and drops some. The table records hundreds of thousands of clones, around 87% of them present only once. Germline lookup yields CDR1 LGHNA and CDR2 YNFKEQ. Losses at the gene ends were 1 base for V and 3 bases for J; bases not matched to a gene: 2. The length of the CDR3 is 14 residues. The sample consisted of peripheral blood. The clonotype comes from a man aged 60 to 69 with acute or convalescent COVID-19. The rearrangement joins TRBV4-2 to TRBJ1-2; 7 positions agree with TRBD1. The CDR3 loop is CASSQGTGDYGYTF. The CDR3 DNA follows: TGTGCCAGCAGCCAAGGAACAGGGGACTATGGCTACACCTTC.